Below, one T cell receptor (beta chain) is given with its context. Its antigen remains unknown. This sample is drawn from a study of T cell repertoires in cytomegalovirus infection. The overall study: CMV epitopes, recently identified HLA-C-restricted and well-studied HLA-B-restricted, were used. Matching HLA type, along with CMV infection, was indicated by public TCR beta signatures. Study results and limitations: There were HLA-C-restricted CMV-specific TCR beta clonotypes dominating the ex vivo response.

TCRdb called the reads again in MiXCR, with one record for every CDR3 protein. The repertoire holds about 340,000 distinct CDR3 sequences, with roughly 28% as singletons. Germline loops: CDR1 DFQATT, CDR2 SNEGSKA (reference sequence). The CDR3 spans 12 residues. Trimming stripped 5 bases from V and 7 bases from J, with 14 bases between. This chain connects TRBV20-1 to TRBJ1-2, with a possible D match to TRBD1 (5 bases). This specimen consisted of cultured PBMCs, obtained from culture after CMV antigen stimulation. The TCR was taken from a human donor in good health (CMV status not recorded). Some clones in this sample may be carry-over from other donors' samples. Written as DNA, the CDR3 is TGCAGTGCTGTCCCGGGACTTTCTGGCTACACCTTC. Amino acids: CSAVPGLSGYTF.